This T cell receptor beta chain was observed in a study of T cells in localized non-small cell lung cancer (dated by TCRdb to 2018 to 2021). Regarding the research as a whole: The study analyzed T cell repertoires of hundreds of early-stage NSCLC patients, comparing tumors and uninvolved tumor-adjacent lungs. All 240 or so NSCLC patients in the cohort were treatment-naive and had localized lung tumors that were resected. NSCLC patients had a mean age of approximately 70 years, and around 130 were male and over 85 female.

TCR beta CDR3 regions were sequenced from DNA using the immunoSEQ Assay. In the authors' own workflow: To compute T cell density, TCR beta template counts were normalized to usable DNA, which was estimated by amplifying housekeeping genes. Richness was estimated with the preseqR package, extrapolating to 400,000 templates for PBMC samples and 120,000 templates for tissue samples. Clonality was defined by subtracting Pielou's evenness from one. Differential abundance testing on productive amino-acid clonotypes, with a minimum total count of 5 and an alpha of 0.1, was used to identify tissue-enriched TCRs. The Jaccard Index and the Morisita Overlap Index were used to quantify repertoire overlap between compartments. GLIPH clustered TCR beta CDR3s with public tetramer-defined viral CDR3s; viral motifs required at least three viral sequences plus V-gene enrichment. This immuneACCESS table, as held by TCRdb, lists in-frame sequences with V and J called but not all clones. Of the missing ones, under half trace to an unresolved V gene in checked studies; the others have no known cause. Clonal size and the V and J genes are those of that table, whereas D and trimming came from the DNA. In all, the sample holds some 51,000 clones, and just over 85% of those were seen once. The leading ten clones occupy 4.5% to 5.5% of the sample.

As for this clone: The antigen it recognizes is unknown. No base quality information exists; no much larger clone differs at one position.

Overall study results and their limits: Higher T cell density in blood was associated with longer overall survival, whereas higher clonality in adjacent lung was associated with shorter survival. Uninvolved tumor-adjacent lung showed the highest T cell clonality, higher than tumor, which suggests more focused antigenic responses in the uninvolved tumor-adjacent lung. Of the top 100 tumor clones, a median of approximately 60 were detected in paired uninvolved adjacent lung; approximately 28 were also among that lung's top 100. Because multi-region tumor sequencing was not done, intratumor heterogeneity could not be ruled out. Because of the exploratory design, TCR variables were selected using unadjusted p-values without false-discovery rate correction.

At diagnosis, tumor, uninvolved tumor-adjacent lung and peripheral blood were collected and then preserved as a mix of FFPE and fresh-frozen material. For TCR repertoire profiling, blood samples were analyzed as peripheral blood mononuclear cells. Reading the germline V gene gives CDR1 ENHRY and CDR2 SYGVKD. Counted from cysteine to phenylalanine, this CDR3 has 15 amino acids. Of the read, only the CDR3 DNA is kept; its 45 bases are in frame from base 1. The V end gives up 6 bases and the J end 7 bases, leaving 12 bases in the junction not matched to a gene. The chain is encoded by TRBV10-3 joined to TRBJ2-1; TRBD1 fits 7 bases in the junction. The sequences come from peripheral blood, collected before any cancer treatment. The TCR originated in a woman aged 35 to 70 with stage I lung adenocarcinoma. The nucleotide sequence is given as TGTGCCATCAGCGGACAGGCTCGACGAGGTAATGAGCAGTTCTTC. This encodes CAISGQARRGNEQFF.